A single sample is the source of the 13 T cell receptor beta chains below, sequenced in a study of blood T cell repertoires in COVID-19. Sequencing was performed with immunoSEQ multiplex PCR; in TCRdb, only in-frame clones are kept and a portion is missing. Of approximately 170,000 clones in the sample, more than 70% were seen once. The sequencing sample was made of PBMCs or T cells enriched from blood (not recorded which). These receptors originate from a woman aged 45 to 65 in a cohort exposed to, infected with or recovered from COVID-19 (not recorded which).

The CDR3 nucleotides are TGTGCCAGCAGTTGGGATATCAGGGGTGAAAAACTGTTTTTT. This codes for CASSWDIRGEKLFF. This chain links TRBV28 with TRBJ1-4; D perhaps matches TRBD1 (6 bases). Between the trimmed V and J ends, which lost 4 bases and 7 bases, there was a span of 13 bases. Germline V gene data show CDR1 as MDHEN and CDR2 as SYDVKM. CDR3 size: 14 residues.

The chain joins TRBV6-4 to TRBJ2-1; 10 bases are a match to TRBD2. Unmatched junction bases numbered 4, after V lost 5 bases and J lost 3 bases. The CDR3 contains 15 residues. Germline V CDR1 and CDR2: MRHNA, SNTAGT. This CDR3 reads CASSILAGVYNEQFF. In nucleotides, the CDR3 is TGTGCCAGCAGTATCCTAGCGGGAGTCTACAATGAGCAGTTCTTC.

The chain uses TRBV5-4 and TRBJ1-1, with TRBD1 matching over 7 bases. The CDR3 loop spans 14 amino acids. V shed 4 bases and J 0 bases; nucleotides not matched to a gene: 3. Germline assignment: CDR1 SGHNT and CDR2 YYREEE (reference sequence). CDR3 in amino acids: CASSIDRVNTEAFF. Written as DNA, the CDR3 is TGTGCCAGCAGCATAGACAGGGTGAACACTGAAGCTTTCTTT. The full variable domain, its missing parts supplied by reference TRBV5-4 and TRBJ1-1, is ETGVTQSPTHLIKTRGQQVTLRCSSQSGHNTVSWYQQALGQGPQFIFQYYREEENGRGNFPPRFSGLQFPNYSSELNVNALELDDSALYLCASSIDRVNTEAFFGQGTRLTVV.

The chain links TRBV9 to TRBJ2-3, with 7 nucleotides matching TRBD1. J lost 1 base, V lost 2 bases, and 7 bases had no gene match. Germline assignment: CDR1 SGDLS and CDR2 YYNGEE. This CDR3 is built from 16 residues. CDR3 residues: CASSVTTGVGTDTQYF. DNA for the CDR3: TGTGCCAGCAGCGTTACAACAGGGGTTGGCACAGATACGCAGTATTTT.

The rearrangement uses TRBV5-1 and TRBJ1-4, with 7 nucleotides matching TRBD1. With V trimmed by 3 bases and J by 7 bases, 12 bases remained unmatched. This CDR3 contains 16 residues. Germline CDR1 and CDR2: SGHRS and YFSETQ. The CDR3 is CASSYGDRAGSEKLFF. DNA of the CDR3: TGCGCCAGCAGCTACGGAGACAGGGCGGGGAGTGAAAAACTGTTTTTT.

This sequence joins TRBV19 and TRBJ2-5; tentative D call: TRBD2 (6 bases). V was trimmed by 4 bases and J by 6 bases, leaving 12 bases between them. The CDR3 spans 13 residues. Germline-derived CDR1 and CDR2 are LNHDA and SQIVND (reference sequence). CDR3 sequence reads: CASSTDYSQTQYF. CDR3 nucleotide sequence: TGTGCCAGTAGTACGGACTATAGCCAGACCCAGTACTTC.

This clone was found a few times. The gene calls are TRBV19 and TRBJ1-1; no firm D call. With 6 bases removed from V and 7 bases from J, the gap between germline ends came to 9 bases. The germline V gene has CDR1 LNHDA and CDR2 SQIVND (reference sequence). The CDR3 covers 11 residues. The CDR3 nucleotides read TGTGCCAGTAGCACCCGGGGTGAAGCTTTCTTT. It codes for CASSTRGEAFF.

The genes are TRBV7-2 and TRBJ2-1, with 9 bases aligning to TRBD2. The trim removed 6 bases at V and 8 bases at J, leaving 20 bases unmatched. The CDR3 runs to 18 residues. Per the germline V gene, CDR1 is SGHTA and CDR2 is FQGNSA. CDR3 nucleotides: TGTGCCAGCAGGAGACCTGTTTATGGGACTAGCTTGGTCCATGAGCAGTTCTTC. This encodes CASRRPVYGTSLVHEQFF.

The genes are TRBV29-1 and TRBJ2-5, with TRBD2 matching 8 bases. The germline V gene encodes CDR1 SQVTM and CDR2 ANQGSEA. J was trimmed by 5 bases and V by 8 bases; bases with no gene match: 13. The CDR3 sequence is 14 residues long. CDR3 sequence reads: CSFGASGLGETQYF. The CDR3 coding sequence is TGCAGCTTCGGGGCTAGCGGGTTGGGGGAGACCCAGTACTTC.

V usage is TRBV2 and J usage is TRBJ1-3, with D perhaps TRBD1 (6 bases). Germline CDR1 and CDR2: SNHLY and FYNNEI. V dropped 0 bases and J dropped 0 bases, with 18 bases sitting between them. The CDR3 is 19 residues long. Written as DNA, the CDR3 is TGTGCCAGCAGTGAAGCGCTCCCTCGTGGACAGTACTCTGGAAACACCATATATTTT. This codes for CASSEALPRGQYSGNTIYF.

The chain employs TRBV5-1 and TRBJ2-5, with D hard to call. V lost 2 bases and J 2 bases, leaving 7 bases between the germline ends. This CDR3 is built from 13 residues. Germline CDR1 reads SGHRS; CDR2 reads YFSETQ. This CDR3 is CASSLTRQETQYF. The DNA of the CDR3 is TGCGCCAGCAGCTTAACGCGACAAGAGACCCAGTACTTC.

V is TRBV5-4 and J is TRBJ1-1, with 7 bases lining up with TRBD1. The CDR3 runs 13 residues. The germline gives CDR1 SGHNT, CDR2 YYREEE (reference sequence). J was trimmed by 3 bases and V by 3 bases; bases with no gene match: 2. This CDR3 is CASSSDRDTEAFF. The CDR3 nucleotides read TGTGCCAGCAGCTCTGACAGGGACACTGAAGCTTTCTTT.

The rearrangement joins TRBV5-5 to TRBJ2-7; D perhaps matches TRBD2 (5 bases). Germline assignment: CDR1 SGHKS and CDR2 YYEKEE (reference sequence). Trimming took 1 base from V and 0 from J, leaving 20 bases between them. The CDR3 sequence is 18 residues long. The CDR3 bases are TGTGCCAGCAGCTTGACCGCTGTTCGGGGTTTTTTCTCCTACGAGCAGTACTTC. Translated: CASSLTAVRGFFSYEQYF.